This TCR beta chain is drawn from a study of T-cell reconstitution after alpha-beta-depleted transplantation in children. Construction of the TCRbeta library involved unique molecular identifiers. TCRdb redid the calling of the PCR reads with MiXCR, one entry per CDR3 protein. The sample lists hundreds of thousands of distinct CDR3 sequences, 9.9% occurring once. CDR3 length: 12 amino acids. V gave up 5 bases and J gave up 10 bases, with 14 bases separating them. This clonotype was found a few times. The clonotype was recovered from a human donor who donated a stem cell graft to a child with SCID. The sequences come from PBMCs from the stem cell graft donor, collected from the stem cell graft. The rearrangement links TRBV12-3 or TRBV12-4 to TRBJ1-1, with D unclear. DNA for the CDR3: TGTGCCAGCAGTCTCGGTGGGTCGGGAGCTTTCTTT. It specifies CASSLGGSGAFF.